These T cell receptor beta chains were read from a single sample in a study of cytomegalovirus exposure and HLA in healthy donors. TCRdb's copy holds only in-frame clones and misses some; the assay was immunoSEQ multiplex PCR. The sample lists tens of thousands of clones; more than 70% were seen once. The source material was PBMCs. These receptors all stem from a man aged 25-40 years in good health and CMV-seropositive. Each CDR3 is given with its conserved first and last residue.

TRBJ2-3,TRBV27,CASSSPGQGVTDTQYF
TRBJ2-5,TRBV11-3,CASSKTSGTQYF
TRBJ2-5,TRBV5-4,CASSAEPGAGGKETQYF
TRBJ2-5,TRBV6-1,CASSEALGTSQETQYF
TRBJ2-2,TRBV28,CASSIAGRSTGELFF
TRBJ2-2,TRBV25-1,CASRSGGDSGELFF
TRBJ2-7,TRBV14,CASSREAGYSYEQYF
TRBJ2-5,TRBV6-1,CASTGETQYF
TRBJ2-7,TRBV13,CASSPGGRYEQYF
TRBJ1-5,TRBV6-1,CASSPVGVGNQPQHF
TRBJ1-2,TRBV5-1,CASSKGQGPSNYGYTF
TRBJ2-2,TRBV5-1,CASSLASGGTGELFF
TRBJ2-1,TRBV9,CASSVGQGSSYNEQFF
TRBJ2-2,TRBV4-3,CASSSGTATGELFF
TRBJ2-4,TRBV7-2,CASSFGQEKNIQYF
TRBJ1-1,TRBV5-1,CASSGRSDPNTEAFF
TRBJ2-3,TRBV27,CASSMGTFFTDTQYF
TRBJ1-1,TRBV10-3,CAISERAEAFF
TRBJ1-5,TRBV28,CASRDLSGTGRNQPQHF
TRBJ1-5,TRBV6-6,CASSYSTGGKPQHF
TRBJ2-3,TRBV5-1,CASSPLTSGGVDTQYF
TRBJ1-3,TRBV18,CASSPDRGSGNTIYF
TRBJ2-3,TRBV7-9,CASRKTGVTDTQYF
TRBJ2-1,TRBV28,CASSRDRYNEQFF
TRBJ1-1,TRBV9,CASSGSFGTEAFF
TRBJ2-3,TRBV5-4,CASSLGRDRGSDTQYF
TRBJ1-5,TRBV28,CASSSGQGGFYVNQPQHF
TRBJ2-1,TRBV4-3,CASSHQRDAGGAYNEQFF
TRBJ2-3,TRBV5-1,CASSGKRGHTDTQYF
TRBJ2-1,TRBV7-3,CASSAGGNEQFF
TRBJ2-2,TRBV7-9,CASSFGSGTGELFF
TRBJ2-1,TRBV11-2,CASSLAGNSYNEQFF
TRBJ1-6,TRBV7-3,CASSLRAYNSPLHF
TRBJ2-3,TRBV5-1,CASSPGLAGVGDTQYF
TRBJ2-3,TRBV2,CASSEGRNTQYF
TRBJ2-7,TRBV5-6,CASSPGDYEQYF
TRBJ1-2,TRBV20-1,CSGSVGYTF
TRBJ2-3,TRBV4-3,CASSQEGGRTTDTQYF
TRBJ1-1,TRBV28,CASSLLRNTEAFF
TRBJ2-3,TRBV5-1,CASSRELAGKADTQYF
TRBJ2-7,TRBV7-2,CASSLGSGGSYEQYF
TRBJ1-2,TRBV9,CASSVADRLNYGYTF